This T cell receptor (beta chain) was documented in a study of shared clonotypes between healthy human individuals. Study-wide findings and caveats: Researchers found naive subsets generally carried larger estimated richness than memory subsets. Some clonotypes were shared by all four sorted-subset donors, while others were not shared. The non-shared ones had lower generation probabilities than the shared ones.

Replicate PCRs run on sorted subsets employed 200 ng DNA, 30,000 to 35,000 T cell genomes. Using immunoSEQ multiplex PCR, the repertoire was profiled, and TCRdb retains in-frame clones only, with some absent. The table has roughly 590,000 clones, 95% seen once. Concerning this clone itself: Antigen specificity is unknown.

CD45RO-negative CD8 cells positively selected for CCR7 made up the naive population, which excluded terminally differentiated effector memory CD45RA+ cells. V was clipped by 5 bases and J by 1 base, with 9 bases between them. The CDR3 contains 14 residues. Germline CDR1 is MNHNS and CDR2 is SASEGT. The clonotype was recovered from a woman under 40 in good health. The source material was naive CD8+ T cells sorted from blood. This chain joins TRBV6-1 and TRBJ1-3; D gene unclear. As DNA, the CDR3 is TGTGCCAGCAGTCGGGTGGGTTCTGGAAACACCATATATTTT. Protein sequence: CASSRVGSGNTIYF.